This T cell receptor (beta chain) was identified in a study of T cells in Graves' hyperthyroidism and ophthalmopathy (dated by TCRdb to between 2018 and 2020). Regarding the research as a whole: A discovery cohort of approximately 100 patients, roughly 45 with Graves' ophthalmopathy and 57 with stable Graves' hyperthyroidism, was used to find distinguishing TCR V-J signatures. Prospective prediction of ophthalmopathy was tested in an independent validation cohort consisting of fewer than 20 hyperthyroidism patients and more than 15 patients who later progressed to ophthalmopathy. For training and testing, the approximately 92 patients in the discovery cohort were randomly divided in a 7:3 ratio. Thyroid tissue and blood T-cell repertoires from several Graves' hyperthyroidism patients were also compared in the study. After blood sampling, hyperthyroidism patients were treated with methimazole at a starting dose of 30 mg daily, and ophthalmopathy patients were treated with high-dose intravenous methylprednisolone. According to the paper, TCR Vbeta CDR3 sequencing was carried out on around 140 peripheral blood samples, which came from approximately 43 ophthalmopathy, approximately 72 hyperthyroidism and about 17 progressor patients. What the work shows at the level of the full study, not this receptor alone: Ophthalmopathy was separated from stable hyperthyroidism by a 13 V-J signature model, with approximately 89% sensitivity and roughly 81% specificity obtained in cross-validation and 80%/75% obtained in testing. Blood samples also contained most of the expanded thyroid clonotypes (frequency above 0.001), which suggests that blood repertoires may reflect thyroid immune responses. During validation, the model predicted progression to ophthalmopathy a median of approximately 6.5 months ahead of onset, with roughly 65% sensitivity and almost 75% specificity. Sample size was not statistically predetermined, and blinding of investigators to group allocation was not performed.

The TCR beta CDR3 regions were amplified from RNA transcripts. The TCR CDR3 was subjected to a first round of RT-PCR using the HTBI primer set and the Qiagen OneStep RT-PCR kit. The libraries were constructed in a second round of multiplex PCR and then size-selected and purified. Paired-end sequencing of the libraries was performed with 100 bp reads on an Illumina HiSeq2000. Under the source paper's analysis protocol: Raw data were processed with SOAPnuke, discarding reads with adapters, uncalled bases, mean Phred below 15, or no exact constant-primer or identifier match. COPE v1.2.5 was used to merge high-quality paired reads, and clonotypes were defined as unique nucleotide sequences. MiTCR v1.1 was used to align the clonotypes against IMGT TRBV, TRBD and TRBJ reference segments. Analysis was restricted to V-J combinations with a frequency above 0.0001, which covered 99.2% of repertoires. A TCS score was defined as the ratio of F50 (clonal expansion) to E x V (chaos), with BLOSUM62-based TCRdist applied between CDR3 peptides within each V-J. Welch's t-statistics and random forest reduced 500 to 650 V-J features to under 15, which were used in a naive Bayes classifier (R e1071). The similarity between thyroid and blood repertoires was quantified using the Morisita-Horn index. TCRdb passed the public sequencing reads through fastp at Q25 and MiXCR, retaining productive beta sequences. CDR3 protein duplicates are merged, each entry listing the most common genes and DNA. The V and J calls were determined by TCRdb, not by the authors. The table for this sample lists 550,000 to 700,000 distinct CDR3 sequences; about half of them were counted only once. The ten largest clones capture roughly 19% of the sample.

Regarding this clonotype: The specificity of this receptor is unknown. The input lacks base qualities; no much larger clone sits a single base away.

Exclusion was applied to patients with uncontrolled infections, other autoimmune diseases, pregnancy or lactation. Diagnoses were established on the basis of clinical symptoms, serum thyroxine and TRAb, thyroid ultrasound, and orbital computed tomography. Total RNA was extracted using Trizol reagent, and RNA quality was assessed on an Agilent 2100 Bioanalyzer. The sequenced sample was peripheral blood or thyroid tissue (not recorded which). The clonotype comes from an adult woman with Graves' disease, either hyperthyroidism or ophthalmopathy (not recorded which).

At the DNA level, the sequence is TGTGCCAGCAGTGCGGGACGGGACGGCTACACCTTC. This is translated as CASSAGRDGYTF. Recombination linked TRBV2 to TRBJ1-2, with TRBD1 as a weak D call on 5 bases. The junction shows trimming of 4 bases on V and 8 bases on J, plus 11 bases between the germline ends. CDR3 length: 12 amino acids, cysteine to phenylalanine. The entry retains the CDR3 DNA only, 36 bases that are in frame from base 1. The germline V gene specifies SNHLY as CDR1 and FYNNEI as CDR2.